This T cell receptor (beta chain) was found in a study of CD8 T cells in Susac syndrome. Peripheral blood CD8+ and CD4+ T cells were profiled by TCR beta sequencing. TEMRA cells were enriched by FACS, and CD4+ and CD8+ T cells were negatively isolated. CDR3 size: 15 residues. Germline V gives CDR1 SQVTM, CDR2 ANQGSEA. With 4 bases removed from V and 0 bases from J, the gap between germline ends came to 13 bases. With random hexamers, reverse transcription was performed on about 0.45 to 1 ug of RNA. Across 54 Vbeta and 13 Jbeta, immunoSEQ multiplex PCR amplified TCR beta CDR3. TCRdb itself ran the immunoSEQ multiplex PCR reads through MiXCR, one entry per CDR3 protein. The sample comprises over 95,000 distinct CDR3 sequences, 92% of which are singletons, and about 0.12% rests with the top ten.

The receptor comes from a human donor in good health. Sequencing used CD8+ T cells from PBMCs. This chain links TRBV29-1 with TRBJ2-4; unclear D gene. The CDR3 DNA reads TGCAGCGTTGTGGCAGAACAACTAGCCAAAAACATTCAGTACTTC. This translates into CSVVAEQLAKNIQYF.